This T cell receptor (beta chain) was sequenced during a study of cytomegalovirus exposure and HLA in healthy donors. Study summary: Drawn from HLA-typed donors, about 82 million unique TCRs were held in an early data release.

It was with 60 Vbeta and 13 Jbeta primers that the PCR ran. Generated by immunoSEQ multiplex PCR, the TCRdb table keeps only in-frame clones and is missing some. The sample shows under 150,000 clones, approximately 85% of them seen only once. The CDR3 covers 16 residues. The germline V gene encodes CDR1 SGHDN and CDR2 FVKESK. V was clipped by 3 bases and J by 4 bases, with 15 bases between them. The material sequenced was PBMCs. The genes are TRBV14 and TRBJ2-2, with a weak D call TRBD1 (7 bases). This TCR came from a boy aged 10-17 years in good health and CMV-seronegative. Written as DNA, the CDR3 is TGTGCCAGCAGCCAGGGACAGCGGGCCGGCACCGGGGAGCTGTTTTTT. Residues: CASSQGQRAGTGELFF.